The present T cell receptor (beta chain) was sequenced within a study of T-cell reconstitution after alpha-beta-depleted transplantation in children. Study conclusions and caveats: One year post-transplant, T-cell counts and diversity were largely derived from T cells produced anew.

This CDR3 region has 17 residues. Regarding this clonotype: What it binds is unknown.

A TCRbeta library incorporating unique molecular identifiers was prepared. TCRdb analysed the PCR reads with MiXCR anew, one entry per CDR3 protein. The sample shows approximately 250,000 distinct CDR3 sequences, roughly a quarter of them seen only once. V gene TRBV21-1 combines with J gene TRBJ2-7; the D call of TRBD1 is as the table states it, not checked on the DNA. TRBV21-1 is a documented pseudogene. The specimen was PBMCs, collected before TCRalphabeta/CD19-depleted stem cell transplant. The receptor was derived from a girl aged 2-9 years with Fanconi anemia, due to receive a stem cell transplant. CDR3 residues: CASSKARIEDREGEQYF. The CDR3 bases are TGTGCCAGCAGCAAAGCGCGAATTGAGGACAGGGAGGGCGAGCAGTACTTC.